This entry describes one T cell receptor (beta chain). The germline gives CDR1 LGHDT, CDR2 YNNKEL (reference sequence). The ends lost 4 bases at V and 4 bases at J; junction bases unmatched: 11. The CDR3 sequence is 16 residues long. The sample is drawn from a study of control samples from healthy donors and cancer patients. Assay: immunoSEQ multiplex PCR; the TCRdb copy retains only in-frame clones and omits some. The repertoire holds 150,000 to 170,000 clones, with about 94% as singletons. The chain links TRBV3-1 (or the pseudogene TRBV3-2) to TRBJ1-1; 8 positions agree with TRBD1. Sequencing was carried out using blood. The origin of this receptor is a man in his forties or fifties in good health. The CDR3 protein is CASSLGQGYVRTEAFF. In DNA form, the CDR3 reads TGTGCCAGCAGCCTCGGACAGGGCTATGTTCGCACTGAAGCTTTCTTT.